These 27 T cell receptor beta chains came from one sample sequenced in a study of cytomegalovirus exposure and HLA in healthy donors. Both 60 Vbeta primers and 13 Jbeta primers went into the PCR. Sequencing was performed with immunoSEQ multiplex PCR; in TCRdb, only in-frame clones are kept and a portion is missing. The sample gives under 200,000 clones, 68% of which show up once; 3.5% to 5% is in the top ten. The sequenced sample consisted of PBMCs. Source of these receptors: a woman aged 18-29 years in good health and CMV-seropositive.

The gene calls are TRBV28 and TRBJ2-7, with a weak D call TRBD1 (5 bases). The CDR3 runs to 15 residues. The V end was cut by 6 bases, the J end by 0 bases, with 15 bases between. Germline V gives CDR1 MDHEN, CDR2 SYDVKM. DNA of the CDR3: TGTGCCAGCAGCCCTCGGACAAGAGGCTCCTACGAGCAGTACTTC. Translation: CASSPRTRGSYEQYF.

CDR3 in amino acids: CASSLYAGLNTGELFF. For the CDR3, the DNA is TGTGCCAGCAGTTTATACGCGGGACTAAACACCGGGGAGCTGTTTTTT. The chain recombines TRBV28 with TRBJ2-2; TRBD2 matches at 7 bases. The CDR3 has 16 amino acids. From germline, CDR1 is MDHEN and CDR2 SYDVKM. V trimming: 1 base; J trimming: 2 bases; junction bases outside the gene matches: 4.

This chain connects TRBV7-6 to TRBJ1-2; TRBD1 is a possible D gene (5 bases). Germline lookup yields CDR1 SGHVS and CDR2 FNYEAQ. The V and J ends lost 2 bases and 4 bases respectively, with 14 bases between them. The CDR3 spans 15 residues. The CDR3 region is CASSLSDSPTYGYTF. The CDR3 DNA is TGTGCCAGCAGCTTATCCGACAGCCCAACCTATGGCTACACCTTC.

This clone was detected only a few times. J is TRBJ2-7 and V is TRBV28, with 9 nucleotides matching TRBD2. V trimming: 2 bases; J trimming: 6 bases; junction bases outside the gene matches: 11. Germline V gene sequence: CDR1 MDHEN, CDR2 SYDVKM. The CDR3 has 16 amino acids. CDR3 nucleotides: TGTGCCAGCAGTTTAGTGGCGGCTAGCGGGGTCCGCGAGCAGTACTTC. Encoded protein: CASSLVAASGVREQYF.

The chain has TRBV30 and TRBJ1-2, with a possible D match to TRBD1 (5 bases). V lost 8 bases and J 3 bases, leaving 13 bases between the germline ends. This CDR3 region has 12 residues. Germline V CDR1 and CDR2: GTSNPN, SVGIG (reference sequence). The CDR3 is CAVRAIDYGYTF. DNA for the CDR3: TGTGCCGTCAGGGCGATTGACTATGGCTACACCTTC.

This clone was recorded a few times. This rearrangement joins TRBV27 to TRBJ2-3; the D gene is possibly TRBD2 (5 bases). Trimming cost V 3 bases and J 0 bases, with 7 bases left between them. Germline V CDR1 and CDR2: MNHEY, SMNVEV (reference sequence). The CDR3 sequence is 14 residues long. The CDR3 protein is CASSLGGSTDTQYF. The DNA for the CDR3 is TGTGCCAGCAGTTTGGGCGGGAGCACAGATACGCAGTATTTT.

The rearrangement uses TRBV27 and TRBJ2-7, with 8 bases aligning to TRBD1. This CDR3 spans 14 amino acids. Per the germline V gene, CDR1 is MNHEY and CDR2 is SMNVEV (reference sequence). V gave up 4 bases and J gave up 2 bases; unmatched junction bases: 4. This chain's CDR3 is CASSSWTGPYEQYF. In nucleotides, the CDR3 is TGTGCCAGCAGTTCGTGGACAGGGCCCTACGAGCAGTACTTC.

Comment on this clone: One end of the junction fails to match germline, which may point to a read error. The chain couples TRBV7-7 to TRBJ2-2, with 8 bases fitting TRBD1. Germline V gives CDR1 SSHAT, CDR2 FNYEAQ (reference sequence). There are 15 residues in the CDR3. DNA of the CDR3: TGTGCTAGCAGCTTAGCTACAGGGGGCACCGGGGAGCTGTTTTTT. It specifies CASSLATGGTGELFF.

The chain links TRBV9 to TRBJ1-6; TRBD1 matches at 7 bases. Germline V gene lookup returns CDR1 SGDLS and CDR2 YYNGEE. V lost 4 bases, J lost 10 bases, and 8 bases stayed unmatched. CDR3 size: 14 residues. In nucleotides, the CDR3 is TGTGCCAGCAGCATAGACAGGGTAGGGTCACCCCTCCACTTT. Translation gives CASSIDRVGSPLHF.

The chain combines TRBV7-8 with TRBJ1-2; D is undetermined. CDR3 length: 16 residues. The V gene's germline CDR1 is SGHVS and CDR2 FQNEAQ. V lost 3 bases, J lost 7 bases, and 21 bases lay in between. CDR3 nucleotides: TGTGCCAGCAGCTTTTGGGGAGGAAATCAGGCGTTTGGCTACACCTTC. It yields the protein CASSFWGGNQAFGYTF.

The genes are TRBV7-9 and TRBJ1-2, with a weak D call TRBD1 (6 bases). CDR1 is SEHNR and CDR2 is FQNEAQ in the germline V gene (reference sequence). The V end lost 1 base, the J end lost 5 bases, and 17 bases lay between the germline ends. This CDR3 has 16 amino acids. The CDR3 is CASSLVGGQKSYGYTF. DNA of the CDR3: TGTGCCAGCAGCTTAGTGGGTGGACAGAAATCTTATGGCTACACCTTC.

There are a few counts of this clone. The rearrangement uses TRBV27 and TRBJ2-7, with 13 bases matching TRBD2. The V gene's germline CDR1 is MNHEY and CDR2 SMNVEV (reference sequence). J was trimmed by 2 bases and V by 6 bases; bases with no gene match: 4. CDR3 size: 15 residues. This CDR3 reads CASRRGTSGTYEQYF. The CDR3, as DNA: TGTGCCAGCAGGAGAGGGACTAGCGGGACCTACGAGCAGTACTTC.

This chain joins TRBV30 and TRBJ2-3; 8 nucleotides align to TRBD2. The CDR3 extends over 13 amino acids. CDR1 GTSNPN and CDR2 SVGIG come from the germline V gene (reference sequence). Unmatched junction bases numbered 5, after V lost 5 bases and J lost 4 bases. The chain's CDR3 is CAWQAGVSDTQYF. DNA of the CDR3: TGTGCCTGGCAAGCGGGAGTGTCAGATACGCAGTATTTT.

V usage is TRBV5-4 and J usage is TRBJ1-6; TRBD1 matches 10 bases. V lost 4 bases and J lost 10; bases outside the gene matches: 8. The CDR3 spans 15 residues. CDR1 and CDR2 from the germline V gene are SGHNT and YYREEE (reference sequence). CDR3 DNA sequence: TGTGCCAGCAGCGCAAGGGACAGGGGTGGCTCACCCCTCCACTTT. Its translation is CASSARDRGGSPLHF.

The chain joins TRBV30 to TRBJ1-1; D not certain. V gave up 4 bases and J gave up 3 bases, with 15 bases separating them. The CDR3 runs to 14 residues. Germline V gene data show CDR1 as GTSNPN and CDR2 as SVGIG (reference sequence). CDR3: CAWNFIGGDTEAFF. CDR3 DNA: TGTGCCTGGAATTTTATAGGCGGAGACACTGAAGCTTTCTTT.

V gene TRBV7-6 combines with J gene TRBJ2-1, with D tentatively TRBD2 (6 bases). From germline, CDR1 is SGHVS and CDR2 FNYEAQ. The CDR3 is made up of 15 amino acids. Trimming took off 7 bases at V and 9 bases at J, with 22 bases between the two ends. The CDR3 DNA sequence: TGTGCCAGCACCCTCAGAGTGGAGGGTCTGGGTGAGCAGTTCTTC. The encoded protein is CASTLRVEGLGEQFF.

This clone was seen more than once but under ten times. The chain recombines TRBV15 with TRBJ1-2; no definite D call. Germline assignment: CDR1 LNHNV and CDR2 YYDKDF (reference sequence). The V gene lost 0 bases and the J gene lost 2 bases, with 10 bases spanning the gap. CDR3 size: 15 residues. CDR3 residues: CATSRDWADNYGYTF. The CDR3 coding sequence is TGTGCCACCAGCAGAGATTGGGCAGACAACTATGGCTACACCTTC. The full variable domain, completed using reference TRBV15 and TRBJ1-2, is DAMVIQNPRYQVTQFGKPVTLSCSQTLNHNVMYWYQQKSSQAPKLLFHYYDKDFNNEADTPDNFQSRRPNTSFCFLDIRSPGLGDTAMYLCATSRDWADNYGYTFGSGTRLTVV.

This clone was counted between two and nine times. The chain recombines TRBV6-1 with TRBJ1-4; tentative D call: TRBD1 (5 bases). Germline assignment: CDR1 MNHNS and CDR2 SASEGT. V lost 10 bases to trimming and J lost 3 bases, with 15 bases between them. The CDR3 has 14 residues. The CDR3 is CATQMGGANEKLFF. The CDR3 DNA follows: TGTGCCACCCAGATGGGAGGGGCTAATGAAAAACTGTTTTTT.

The rearrangement joins TRBV30 to TRBJ1-2, with TRBD1 as a possible D gene (5 bases). V was pared by 4 bases and J by 7 bases, with 13 bases between. The CDR3 is 12 residues long. Germline CDR1 reads GTSNPN; CDR2 reads SVGIG (reference sequence). The chain's CDR3 is CAWTLGGGGYTF. The CDR3 DNA reads TGTGCCTGGACCCTGGGGGGAGGTGGCTACACCTTC. Full variable domain (remainder filled in from reference TRBV30 and TRBJ1-2): SQTIHQWPATLVQPVGSPLSLECTVEGTSNPNLYWYRQAAGRGLQLLFYSVGIGQISSEVPQNLSASRPQDRQFILSSKKLLLSDSGFYLCAWTLGGGGYTFGSGTRLTVV.

This clone occurred a few times. This chain uses TRBV28 with TRBJ1-5; no firm D call. The V and J ends lost 5 bases and 9 bases respectively, with 8 bases between them. Germline-derived CDR1 and CDR2 are MDHEN and SYDVKM. The CDR3 spans 11 residues. CDR3 DNA: TGTGCCAGCAGTCCCTACGGGCCCCAGCATTTT. Translation gives CASSPYGPQHF.

This clone has a single count. The chain carries TRBV7-3 and TRBJ1-6, with D tentatively TRBD1 (6 bases). The germline V and J ends were trimmed by 10 bases and 0 bases, with 31 bases remaining between them. The germline V gene encodes CDR1 SGHTA and CDR2 FQGTGA. The CDR3 has 21 amino acids. In DNA, the CDR3 is TGTGCCATCCCTCCGGTTCACCCAGGGGAAAAAGTTTGCTCCTATAATTCACCCCTCCACTTT. Protein sequence: CAIPPVHPGEKVCSYNSPLHF.

This clone was seen more than once but under ten times. The CDR3 region is CASSLGAGGGFYNEQFF. The CDR3, as DNA: TGCGCCAGCAGCTTGGGAGCTGGGGGGGGATTCTACAATGAGCAGTTCTTC. The chain carries TRBV5-1 and TRBJ2-1; 7 bases match TRBD2. CDR3 length: 17 amino acids. After removal of 0 bases from V and 3 bases from J, the junction contained 9 bases not matched to a gene. Germline loops: CDR1 SGHRS, CDR2 YFSETQ.

The V gene is TRBV4-3, the J gene TRBJ1-6; 10 bases agree with TRBD1. The germline gives CDR1 LGHNA, CDR2 YSLEER. The CDR3 totals 17 residues. With 1 base clipped from V and 8 bases from J, the junction kept 8 bases outside the gene matches. CDR3 residues: CASSQGPAGQGYSPLHF. The CDR3 DNA reads as TGCGCCAGCAGCCAAGGACCCGCGGGACAGGGGTATTCACCCCTCCACTTT.

The chain couples TRBV28 to TRBJ2-7; 9 bases are shared with TRBD1. Germline V CDR1 and CDR2: MDHEN, SYDVKM. The CDR3 extends over 14 amino acids. Losses at the gene ends were 5 bases for V and 6 bases for J; bases not matched to a gene: 8. DNA of the CDR3: TGTGCCAGCAGTCGGTTGGGACAGGGCTTCGAGCAGTACTTC. Translating gives CASSRLGQGFEQYF. Looking up the rest from reference TRBV28 and TRBJ2-7 gives the full variable domain: DVKVTQSSRYLVKRTGEKVFLECVQDMDHENMFWYRQDPGLGLRLIYFSYDVKMKEKGDIPEGYSVSREKKERFSLILESASTNQTSMYLCASSRLGQGFEQYFGPGTRLTVT.

V usage is TRBV30 and J usage is TRBJ2-1; D is undetermined. CDR3 size: 12 residues. From germline, CDR1 is GTSNPN and CDR2 SVGIG (reference sequence). Trimming pared 2 bases from V and 6 bases from J, leaving 8 bases between. CDR3 region: CAWSMASNEQFF. The DNA of the CDR3 is TGTGCCTGGAGTATGGCATCCAATGAGCAGTTCTTC.

The chain combines TRBV27 with TRBJ1-6, with a possible D match to TRBD1 (6 bases). Per germline, CDR1 MNHEY and CDR2 SMNVEV (reference sequence). V gave up 7 bases and J gave up 7 bases, with 11 bases separating them. CDR3 length: 13 residues. Here the CDR3 DNA reads TGTGCCAGCAACCCCAGGGGAAATTCACCCCTCCACTTT. Encoded protein: CASNPRGNSPLHF.

The V call is TRBV18, the J call TRBJ1-1; 10 bases agree with TRBD1. The CDR3 has 12 residues. The germline CDR1 and CDR2 sequences are KGHSH and LQKENI. With V trimmed by 5 bases and J by 10 bases, 4 bases remained unmatched. The CDR3 spells CASSSDRGRAFF. In DNA form, the CDR3 reads TGTGCCAGCTCATCTGACAGGGGGCGAGCTTTCTTT.